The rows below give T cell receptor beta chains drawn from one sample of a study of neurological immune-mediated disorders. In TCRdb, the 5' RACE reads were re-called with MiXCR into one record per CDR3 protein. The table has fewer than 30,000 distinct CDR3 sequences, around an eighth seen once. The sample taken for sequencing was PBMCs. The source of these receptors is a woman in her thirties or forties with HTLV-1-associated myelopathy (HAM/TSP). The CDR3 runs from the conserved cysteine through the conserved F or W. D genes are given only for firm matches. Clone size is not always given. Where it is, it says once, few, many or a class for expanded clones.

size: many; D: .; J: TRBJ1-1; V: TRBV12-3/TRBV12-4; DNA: TGTGCCAGCACCCCAGGTGTTATGAACACTGAAGCTTTCTTT; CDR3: CASTPGVMNTEAFF
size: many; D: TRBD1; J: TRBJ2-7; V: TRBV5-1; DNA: TGCGCCAGCAGCTTAGATTGGGACAGGGGAGGACACGAGCAGTACTTC; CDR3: CASSLDWDRGGHEQYF
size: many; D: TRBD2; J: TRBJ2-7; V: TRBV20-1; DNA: TGCAGTGCTAGAGGCCTAGCGGACTACGAGCAGTACTTC; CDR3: CSARGLADYEQYF
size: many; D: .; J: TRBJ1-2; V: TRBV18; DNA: TGTGCCAGCTCACCACGGGCGGACCACTATGGCTACACCTTC; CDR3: CASSPRADHYGYTF
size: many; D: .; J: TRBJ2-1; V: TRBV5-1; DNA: TGCGCCAGCAGCTTGGCATATTCCTCCTACAATGAGCAGTTCTTC; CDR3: CASSLAYSSYNEQFF
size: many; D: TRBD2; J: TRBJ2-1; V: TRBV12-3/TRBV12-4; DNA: TGTGCCAGCAGTATTCGACTAGCGGGGGTCTCAGACAATGAGCAGTTCTTC; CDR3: CASSIRLAGVSDNEQFF
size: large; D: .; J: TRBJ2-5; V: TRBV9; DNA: TGTGCCAGCAGCGTAGCGGGGGGCTCCGATACCCAGTACTTC; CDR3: CASSVAGGSDTQYF
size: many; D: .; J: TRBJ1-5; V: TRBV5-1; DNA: TGCGCCAGCAGCCCGGACGGACAACCGAATCAGCCCCAGCATTTT; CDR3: CASSPDGQPNQPQHF
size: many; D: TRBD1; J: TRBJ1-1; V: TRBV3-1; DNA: TGTGCCAGCAGCCAAGAAAAAGGGACAGGGGATACCTGGGGAGCTTTCTTT; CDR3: CASSQEKGTGDTWGAFF
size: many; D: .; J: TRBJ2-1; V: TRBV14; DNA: TGTGCCAGCAGCCAAGCGAGGGCTAGCGAGCAGTTCTTC; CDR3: CASSQARASEQFF
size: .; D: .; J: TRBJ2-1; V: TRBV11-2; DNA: TGTGCCAACAGCCCCCTTAAGGTGCGAAATGAGCAGTTCTTC; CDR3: CANSPLKVRNEQFF
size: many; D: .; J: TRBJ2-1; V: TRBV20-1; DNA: TGCAGTGCTAGCGAGAGGGGGAGCTCCTACAATGAGCAGTTCTTC; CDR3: CSASERGSSYNEQFF
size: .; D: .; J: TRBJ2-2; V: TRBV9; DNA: TGTGCCAGCGTAGTTGGCGGGGAGCTGTTTTTT; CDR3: CASVVGGELFF
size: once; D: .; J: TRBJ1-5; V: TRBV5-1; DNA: TGCGCCAGCAGCTTGGTCGCGGAAAGCAATCAGCCCCAGCATTTT; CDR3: CASSLVAESNQPQHF
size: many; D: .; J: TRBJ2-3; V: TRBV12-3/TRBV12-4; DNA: TGTGCCAGCAGCCCCGGGACTACAGATACGCAGTATTTT; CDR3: CASSPGTTDTQYF
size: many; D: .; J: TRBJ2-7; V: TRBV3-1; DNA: TGTGCCAGCAGCCACTCCCAGGGATCGTTCCACGAGCAGTACTTC; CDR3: CASSHSQGSFHEQYF
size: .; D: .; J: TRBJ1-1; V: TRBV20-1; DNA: TGCAGTGCTAGAGTTGGGGGGAACACTGAAGCTTTCTTT; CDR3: CSARVGGNTEAFF
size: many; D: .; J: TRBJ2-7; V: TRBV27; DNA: TGTGCCAGCAGTTTTGGGGCCGAGCAGTACTTC; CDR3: CASSFGAEQYF
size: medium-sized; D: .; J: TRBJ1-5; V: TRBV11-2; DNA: TGTGCCAGCAGCTTAGATAGCAGGGGCAGACAGCCCCAGCATTTT; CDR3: CASSLDSRGRQPQHF
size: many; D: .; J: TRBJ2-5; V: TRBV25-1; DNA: TGTGCCAGCAGTGAAGGAGGGGGCGCGTTTTTAGAGACCCAGTACTTC; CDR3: CASSEGGGAFLETQYF
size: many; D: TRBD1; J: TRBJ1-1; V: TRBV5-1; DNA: TGCGCCAGCATGCCGGGACAGATGAACACTGAAGCTTTCTTT; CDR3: CASMPGQMNTEAFF
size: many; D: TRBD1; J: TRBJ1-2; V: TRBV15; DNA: TGTGCCACCAGCAGAGATCTGAACAGGGGCTATGGCTACACCTTC; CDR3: CATSRDLNRGYGYTF
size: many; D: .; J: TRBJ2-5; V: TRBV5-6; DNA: TGTGCCAGCAGCTTAGGCCTTGGGATGCAAGAGACCCAGTACTTC; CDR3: CASSLGLGMQETQYF
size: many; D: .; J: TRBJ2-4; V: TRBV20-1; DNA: TGCAGTGCTAGAGTTGGAAACATTCAGTACTTC; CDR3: CSARVGNIQYF
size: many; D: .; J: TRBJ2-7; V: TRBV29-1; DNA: TGCAGCGTTGAAGACGGACGGGGTGCTAGGAAGCAGTACTTC; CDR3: CSVEDGRGARKQYF
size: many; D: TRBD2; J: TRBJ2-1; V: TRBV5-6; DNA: TGTGCCAGCAGCTTGTGGGGGGGGGGCTCCTACAATGAGCAGTTCTTC; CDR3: CASSLWGGGSYNEQFF
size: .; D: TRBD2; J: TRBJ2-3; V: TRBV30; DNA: TGTGCCTGGAGTGTACTCGGGGGGGTTGGCACAGATACGCAGTATTTT; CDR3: CAWSVLGGVGTDTQYF
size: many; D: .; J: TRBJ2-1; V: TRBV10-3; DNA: TGTGCCATCAGTGAGTCTTTTGGTAGGCAGCAGTTCTTC; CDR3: CAISESFGRQQFF
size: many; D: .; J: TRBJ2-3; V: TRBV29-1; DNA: TGCAGCGTTGACTTTAGGAGGGGGCTAGCGACGCAGTATTTT; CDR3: CSVDFRRGLATQYF
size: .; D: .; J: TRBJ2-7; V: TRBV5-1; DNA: TGCGCCAGCAGCTTGGCCGGTGACAGCTACGAGCAGGACTTT; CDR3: CASSLAGDSYEQDF
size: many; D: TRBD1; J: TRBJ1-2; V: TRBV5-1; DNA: TGCGCCAGCAGCTGGGTCCCGGGACAGGGTGTGAGGGGCTACACCTTC; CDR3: CASSWVPGQGVRGYTF
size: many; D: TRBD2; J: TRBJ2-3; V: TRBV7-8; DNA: TGTGCCAGCTTTGGACTAGCGGGCACAGATACGCAGTATTTT; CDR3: CASFGLAGTDTQYF
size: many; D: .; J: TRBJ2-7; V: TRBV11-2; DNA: TGTGCCAGCAGCTTAGACATACGGGAGTACGAGCAGTACTTC; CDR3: CASSLDIREYEQYF
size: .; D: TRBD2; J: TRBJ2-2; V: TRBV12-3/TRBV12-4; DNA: TGTGCCAACAGTTTAGGCGGGGGGCTGGCGACCGGGGAGCCGTTTTTT; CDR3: CANSLGGGLATGEPFF
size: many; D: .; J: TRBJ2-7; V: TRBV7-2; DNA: TGTGCCAGCAGCCCGCAGCGGGCGGCCTATTACGAGCAGTACTTC; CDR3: CASSPQRAAYYEQYF
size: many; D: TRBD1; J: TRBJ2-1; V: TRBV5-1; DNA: TGCGCCAGCAGCTTGAGTACAGGGGGCGGTGAGCAGTTCTTC; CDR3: CASSLSTGGGEQFF
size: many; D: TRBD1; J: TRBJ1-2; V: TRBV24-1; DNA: TGTGCCACCAGTGATTCCCGGACAGGGGCCTTCTATGGCTACACCTTC; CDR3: CATSDSRTGAFYGYTF
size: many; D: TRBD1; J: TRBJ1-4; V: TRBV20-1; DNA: TGCAGTGCTAGAGATCCGACAGGGGCAGGGGAAAAACTGTTTTTT; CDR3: CSARDPTGAGEKLFF
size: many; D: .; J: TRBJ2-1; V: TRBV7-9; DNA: TGTGCCAGCAGCTTAGGGGGTGAGGGGACCTACAATGAGCAGTTCTTC; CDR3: CASSLGGEGTYNEQFF
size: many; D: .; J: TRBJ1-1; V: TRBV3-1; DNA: TGTGCCAGCAGCCCCATCCGTGGGCCGGGGAGCACTGAAGCTTTCTTT; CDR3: CASSPIRGPGSTEAFF
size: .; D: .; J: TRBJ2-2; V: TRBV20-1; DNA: TGCAGTGCCCGCCGTAGCGCGAACACCGGGGAGCTGTTTTTT; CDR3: CSARRSANTGELFF
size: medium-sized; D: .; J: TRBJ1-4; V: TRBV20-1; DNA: TGCAGTGCTAAAGGACAGTTCAGTGAAAAACTGTTTTTT; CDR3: CSAKGQFSEKLFF
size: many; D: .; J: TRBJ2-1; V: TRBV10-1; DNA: TGCGCCAGCAGTGAGTCAGGGACCGGGGGTGCCTACAATGAGCAGTTCTTC; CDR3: CASSESGTGGAYNEQFF